The 11 T cell receptor beta chains listed next were all sequenced from one sample in a study of OX40 agonist ivuxolimab in advanced cancers. Repertoires were generated with immunoSEQ multiplex PCR, while TCRdb's copy carries only in-frame clones and drops some. This table holds 65,000 to 90,000 clones, approximately 86% found once. This specimen consisted of CD4+ or CD8+ T cells sorted from blood, obtained in a trial of the OX40 agonist ivuxolimab. The source is an adult with an advanced solid tumor such as melanoma, head and neck, liver or kidney cancer.

The chain uses TRBV5-4 and TRBJ1-6; weak D call: TRBD1 (6 bases). This CDR3 region has 15 residues. V lost 7 bases, J lost 9 bases, and 20 bases lay in between. From germline, CDR1 is SGHNT and CDR2 YYREEE (reference sequence). The CDR3 reads CASALGGLESSPLHF. The CDR3 nucleotides read TGTGCCAGCGCATTAGGGGGTCTGGAAAGTTCACCCCTCCACTTT.

CDR3 amino acids: CASSVGGSGGATGELFF. CDR3 bases: TGTGCCAGCAGCGTAGGGGGGTCAGGGGGCGCCACCGGGGAGCTGTTTTTT. J is TRBJ2-2 and V is TRBV9, with 8 nucleotides matching TRBD1. The V segment lost 0 bases and the J segment 4 bases; nucleotides outside the gene matches: 8. CDR1 and CDR2 (germline): SGDLS, YYNGEE. The CDR3 has 17 amino acids.

V and J are TRBV7-3 and TRBJ2-7; D call uncertain. Germline V gene data show CDR1 as SGHTA and CDR2 as FQGTGA. The CDR3 is 13 residues long. The V end was cut by 2 bases, the J end by 1 base, with 6 bases between. CDR3 in amino acids: CASSLADSYEQYF. CDR3 DNA sequence: TGTGCCAGCAGCTTAGCCGATTCCTACGAGCAGTACTTC. Together with reference TRBV7-3 and TRBJ2-7, the CDR3 gives the full variable domain: GAGVSQTPSNKVTEKGKYVELRCDPISGHTALYWYRQSLGQGPEFLIYFQGTGAADDSGLPNDRFFAVRPEGSVSTLKIQRTERGDSAVYLCASSLADSYEQYFGPGTRLTVT.

This chain connects TRBV19 to TRBJ1-1, with 7 bases lining up with TRBD1. The V gene end was trimmed by 5 bases and the J gene end by 8 bases; junction bases not matched to a gene: 17. The germline CDR1 and CDR2 sequences are LNHDA and SQIVND (reference sequence). This CDR3 spans 16 amino acids. The CDR3: CASSPRQGFTSGEAFF. As DNA, the CDR3 is TGTGCCAGTAGTCCCCGACAGGGATTTACTTCTGGGGAAGCTTTCTTT.

J is TRBJ1-2 and V is TRBV15; D gene ambiguous. The V and J ends lost 0 bases and 2 bases respectively, with 7 bases between them. The CDR3 has 14 residues. Germline V gene data show CDR1 as LNHNV and CDR2 as YYDKDF (reference sequence). The CDR3 is CATSRDRTNYGYTF. CDR3 DNA: TGTGCCACCAGCAGAGACAGAACAAACTATGGCTACACCTTC.

The chain carries TRBV18 and TRBJ1-3; D gene ambiguous. Germline CDR1 reads KGHSH; CDR2 reads LQKENI. This CDR3 spans 15 amino acids. Trimming took 2 bases from V and 10 from J, leaving 18 bases between them. CDR3: CASSPAIGLGLTIYF. Here the CDR3 DNA reads TGTGCCAGCTCACCAGCTATAGGTCTTGGACTTACCATATATTTT.

The chain has TRBV29-1 and TRBJ2-7, with 12 nucleotides matching TRBD2. Germline loops: CDR1 SQVTM, CDR2 ANQGSEA. The V gene end was trimmed by 6 bases and the J gene end by 0 bases; junction bases not matched to a gene: 6. The length of the CDR3 is 15 residues. CDR3 in DNA: TGCAGCGTAGCCTCTAGCGGGAGGGGCTCCTACGAGCAGTACTTC. The encoded protein is CSVASSGRGSYEQYF.

The rearrangement joins TRBV5-6 to TRBJ1-2, with 7 bases aligning to TRBD1. This CDR3 has 12 residues. J gave up 9 bases and V 3 bases, and 5 bases lay outside the gene matches. Germline V lookup: CDR1 SGHDT, CDR2 YYEEEE. CDR3 bases: TGTGCCAGCAGCTCAGGGGGTAGGCGCTACACCTTC. It encodes CASSSGGRRYTF.

V usage is TRBV5-1 and J usage is TRBJ1-2, with D possibly matching TRBD1 (5 bases). Germline V gene data show CDR1 as SGHRS and CDR2 as YFSETQ. The CDR3 sequence is 13 residues long. Trimming stripped 5 bases from V and 4 bases from J, with 12 bases between. The CDR3 spells CASRQIDSYGYTF. CDR3 nucleotide sequence: TGCGCCAGCAGGCAAATAGACAGCTATGGCTACACCTTC.

This chain links TRBV6-1 with TRBJ2-5; tentative D call: TRBD1 (5 bases). Trimming took 2 bases from V and 1 from J, leaving 14 bases between them. The CDR3 totals 16 residues. The germline V gene encodes CDR1 MNHNS and CDR2 SASEGT. CDR3 DNA: TGTGCCAGCAGTGAAAGGGCCCAAAGGGGCCAAGAGACCCAGTACTTC. Its translation is CASSERAQRGQETQYF.

The V and J genes are TRBV5-1 and TRBJ1-2, with a possible D match to TRBD1 (5 bases). Per the germline V gene, CDR1 is SGHRS and CDR2 is YFSETQ. There are 16 residues in the CDR3. Trimming pared 4 bases from V and 3 bases from J, leaving 19 bases between. The CDR3 DNA sequence: TGCGCCAGCAGCGCCCTTCCGGGCAGGGAGGACTATGGCTACACCTTC. Protein product: CASSALPGREDYGYTF. Variable domain in full (rest from reference TRBV5-1 and TRBJ1-2): KAGVTQTPRYLIKTRGQQVTLSCSPISGHRSVSWYQQTPGQGLQFLFEYFSETQRNKGNFPGRFSGRQFSNSRSEMNVSTLELGDSALYLCASSALPGREDYGYTFGSGTRLTVV.